The clone carrying this TCR beta chain was seen a single time. In the study's own analysis: The authors estimated nucleated cell counts from reference gene primer amplification. Only in-frame clones appear in the TCRdb table, and some are missing; sequencing was by immunoSEQ multiplex PCR. V and J calls and clone size are those listed in that table; D and trimming were worked out from the DNA. The data contain some 380,000 clones, roughly 80% of them singletons. The sample belongs to a study of blood T cell repertoires in COVID-19. The CDR3 covers 13 residues. V lost 4 bases to trimming and J lost 5 bases; unmatched junction nucleotides: 3. CDR1 is SGDLS and CDR2 is YYNGEE in the germline V gene.

What was sequenced was peripheral blood. The chain employs TRBV9 and TRBJ2-1; TRBD1 agrees at 7 bases. This clonotype originated in a human donor with acute or convalescent COVID-19. The donor label of this sample is uncertain. Here the CDR3 reads CASSSGQNNEQFF. Here the CDR3 DNA reads TGTGCCAGCAGCTCGGGACAGAACAATGAGCAGTTCTTC.